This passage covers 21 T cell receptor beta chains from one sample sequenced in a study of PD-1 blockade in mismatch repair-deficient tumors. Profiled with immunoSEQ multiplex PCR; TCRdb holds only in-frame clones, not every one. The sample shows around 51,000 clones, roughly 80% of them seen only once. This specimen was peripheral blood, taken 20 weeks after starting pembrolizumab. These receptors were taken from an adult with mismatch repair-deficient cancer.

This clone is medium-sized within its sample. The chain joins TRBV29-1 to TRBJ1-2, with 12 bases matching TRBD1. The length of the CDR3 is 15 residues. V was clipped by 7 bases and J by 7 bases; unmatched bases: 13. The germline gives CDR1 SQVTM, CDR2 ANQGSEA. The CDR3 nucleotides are TGCAGCGCTGCCTATACCGGGACAGGGGGCCTTGGCTACACCTTC. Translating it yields CSAAYTGTGGLGYTF.

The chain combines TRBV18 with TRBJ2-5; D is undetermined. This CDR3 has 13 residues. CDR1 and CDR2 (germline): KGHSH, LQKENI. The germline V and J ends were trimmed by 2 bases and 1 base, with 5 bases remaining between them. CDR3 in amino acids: CASSPASQETQYF. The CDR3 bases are TGTGCCAGCTCACCAGCCAGCCAAGAGACCCAGTACTTC. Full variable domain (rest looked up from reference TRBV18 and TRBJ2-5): NAGVMQNPRHLVRRRGQEARLRCSPMKGHSHVYWYRQLPEEGLKFMVYLQKENIIDESGMPKERFSAEFPKEGPSILRIQQVVRGDSAAYFCASSPASQETQYFGPGTRLLVL.

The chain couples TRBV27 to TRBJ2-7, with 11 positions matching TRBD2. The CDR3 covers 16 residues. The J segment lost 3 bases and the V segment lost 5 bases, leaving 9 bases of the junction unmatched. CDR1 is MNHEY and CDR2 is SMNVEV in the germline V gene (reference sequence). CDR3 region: CASSPTGTSGIYEQYF. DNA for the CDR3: TGTGCCAGCAGTCCAACCGGGACTAGCGGAATCTACGAGCAGTACTTC.

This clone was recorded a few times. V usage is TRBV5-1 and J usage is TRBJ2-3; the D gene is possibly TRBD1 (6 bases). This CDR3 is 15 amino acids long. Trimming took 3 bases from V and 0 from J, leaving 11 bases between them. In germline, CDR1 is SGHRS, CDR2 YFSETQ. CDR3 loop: CASSSGDRSTDTQYF. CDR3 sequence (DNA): TGCGCCAGCAGCTCAGGGGACCGCAGCACAGATACGCAGTATTTT.

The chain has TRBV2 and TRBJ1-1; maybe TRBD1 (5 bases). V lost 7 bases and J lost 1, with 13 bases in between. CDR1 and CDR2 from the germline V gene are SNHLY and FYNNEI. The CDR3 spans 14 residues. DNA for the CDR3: TGTGCCAGCAACGAAAATGGGGGGAACACTGAAGCTTTCTTT. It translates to CASNENGGNTEAFF.

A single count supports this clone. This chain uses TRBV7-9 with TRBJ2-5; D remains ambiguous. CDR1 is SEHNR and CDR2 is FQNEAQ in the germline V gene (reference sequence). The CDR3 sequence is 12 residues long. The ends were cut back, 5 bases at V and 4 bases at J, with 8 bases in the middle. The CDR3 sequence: CASSRLSETQYF. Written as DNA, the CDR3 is TGTGCCAGCAGCCGCCTGTCAGAGACCCAGTACTTC.

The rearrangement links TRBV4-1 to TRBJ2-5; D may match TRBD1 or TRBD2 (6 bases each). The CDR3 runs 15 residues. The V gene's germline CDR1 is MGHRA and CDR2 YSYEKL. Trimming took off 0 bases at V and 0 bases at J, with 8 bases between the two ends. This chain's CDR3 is CASSQDRGHQETQYF. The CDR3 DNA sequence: TGCGCCAGCAGCCAAGATCGGGGGCACCAAGAGACCCAGTACTTC.

CDR3 amino acids: CASSLSPGAGEKLFF. The CDR3 region has the DNA TGTGCCAGCAGCTTGTCGCCAGGGGCGGGTGAAAAACTGTTTTTT. The chain employs TRBV5-5 and TRBJ1-4; D may be TRBD1 (6 bases). V was shortened by 1 base and J by 7 bases, with 14 bases between the two germline ends. This CDR3 spans 15 amino acids. CDR1 and CDR2 (germline): SGHKS, YYEKEE (reference sequence). Looking up the rest from reference TRBV5-5 and TRBJ1-4 gives the full variable domain: DAGVTQSPTHLIKTRGQQVTLRCSPISGHKSVSWYQQVLGQGPQFIFQYYEKEERGRGNFPDRFSARQFPNYSSELNVNALLLGDSALYLCASSLSPGAGEKLFFGSGTQLSVL.

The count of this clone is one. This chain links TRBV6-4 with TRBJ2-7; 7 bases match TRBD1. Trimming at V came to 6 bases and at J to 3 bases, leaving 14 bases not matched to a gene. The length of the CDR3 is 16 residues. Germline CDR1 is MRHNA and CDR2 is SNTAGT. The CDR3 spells CASRIDKPGQRYEQYF. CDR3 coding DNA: TGTGCCAGCAGAATTGATAAACCGGGACAGCGCTACGAGCAGTACTTC.

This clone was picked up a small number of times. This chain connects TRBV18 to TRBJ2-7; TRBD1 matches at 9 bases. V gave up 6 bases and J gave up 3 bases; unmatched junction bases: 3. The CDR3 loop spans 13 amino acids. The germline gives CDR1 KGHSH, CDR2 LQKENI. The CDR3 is CASSVTGGYEQYF. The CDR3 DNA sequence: TGTGCCAGCTCCGTGACAGGGGGCTACGAGCAGTACTTC.

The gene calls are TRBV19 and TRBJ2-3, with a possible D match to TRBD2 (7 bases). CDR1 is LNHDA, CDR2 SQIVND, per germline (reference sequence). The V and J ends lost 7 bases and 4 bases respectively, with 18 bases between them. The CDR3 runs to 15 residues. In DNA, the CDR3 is TGTGCCAGTACCCCGGGGAGGGGGGTTGCAGATACGCAGTATTTT. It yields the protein CASTPGRGVADTQYF.

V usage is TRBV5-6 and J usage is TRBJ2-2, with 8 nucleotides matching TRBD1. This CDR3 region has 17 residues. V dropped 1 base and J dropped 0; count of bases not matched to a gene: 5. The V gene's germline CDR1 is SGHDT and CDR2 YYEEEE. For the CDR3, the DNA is TGTGCCAGCAGCTTGTGGGGCAGGGGGCCGAACACCGGGGAGCTGTTTTTT. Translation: CASSLWGRGPNTGELFF.

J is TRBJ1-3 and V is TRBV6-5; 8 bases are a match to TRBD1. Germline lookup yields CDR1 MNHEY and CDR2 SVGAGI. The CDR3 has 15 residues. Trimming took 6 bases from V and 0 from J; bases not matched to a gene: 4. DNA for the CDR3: TGTGCCAGCAGGGGGACAGGTTTCTCTGGAAACACCATATATTTT. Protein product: CASRGTGFSGNTIYF.

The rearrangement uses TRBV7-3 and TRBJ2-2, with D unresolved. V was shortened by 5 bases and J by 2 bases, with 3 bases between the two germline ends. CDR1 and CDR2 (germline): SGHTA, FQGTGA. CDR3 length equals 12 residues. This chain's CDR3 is CASSPNTGELFF. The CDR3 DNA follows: TGTGCCAGCAGCCCTAACACCGGGGAGCTGTTTTTT.

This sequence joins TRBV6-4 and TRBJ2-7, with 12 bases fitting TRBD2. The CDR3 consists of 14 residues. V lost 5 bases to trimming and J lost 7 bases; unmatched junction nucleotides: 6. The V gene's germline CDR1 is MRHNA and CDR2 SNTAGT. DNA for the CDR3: TGTGCCAGCAGTAGACTAGCGGGAGTGAGTGAGCAGTACTTC. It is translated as CASSRLAGVSEQYF.

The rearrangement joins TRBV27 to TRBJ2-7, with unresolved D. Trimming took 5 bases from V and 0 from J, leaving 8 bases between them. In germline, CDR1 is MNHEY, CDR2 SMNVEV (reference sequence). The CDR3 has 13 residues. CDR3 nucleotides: TGTGCCAGCAGTCCTCAGAGCTCCTACGAGCAGTACTTC. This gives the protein CASSPQSSYEQYF.

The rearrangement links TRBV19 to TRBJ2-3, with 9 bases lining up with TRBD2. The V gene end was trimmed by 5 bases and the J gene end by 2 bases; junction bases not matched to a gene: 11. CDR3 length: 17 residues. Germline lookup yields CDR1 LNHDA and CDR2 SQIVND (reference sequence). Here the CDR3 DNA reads TGTGCCAGTAGTTCCTGGCTAGCGGGGCGGAACACAGATACGCAGTATTTT. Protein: CASSSWLAGRNTDTQYF.

The CDR3 loop is CASSASGEGYEQYF. In DNA, the CDR3 is TGTGCCAGCAGTGCTTCGGGAGAGGGCTACGAGCAGTACTTC. J is TRBJ2-7 and V is TRBV6-1; D may be TRBD2 (6 bases). The CDR3 totals 14 residues. Trimming took 4 bases from V and 3 from J, leaving 13 bases between them. Germline CDR1 reads MNHNS; CDR2 reads SASEGT.

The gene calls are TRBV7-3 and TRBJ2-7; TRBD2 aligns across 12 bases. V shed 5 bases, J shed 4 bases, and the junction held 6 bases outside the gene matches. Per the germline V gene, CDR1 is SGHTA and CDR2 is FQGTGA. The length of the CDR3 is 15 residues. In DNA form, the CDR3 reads TGTGCCAGCAGCAGACTAGCGGGAGTGTTGTACGAGCAGTACTTC. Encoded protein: CASSRLAGVLYEQYF.

CDR3 region: CASSNILADTYNEQFF. In DNA, the CDR3 is TGCGCCAGCAGCAACATTTTAGCGGACACCTACAATGAGCAGTTCTTC. The chain links TRBV5-1 to TRBJ2-1, with D maybe TRBD2 (6 bases). The V end lost 4 bases, the J end lost 2 bases, and 16 bases lay between the germline ends. Germline lookup yields CDR1 SGHRS and CDR2 YFSETQ. There are 16 residues in the CDR3.

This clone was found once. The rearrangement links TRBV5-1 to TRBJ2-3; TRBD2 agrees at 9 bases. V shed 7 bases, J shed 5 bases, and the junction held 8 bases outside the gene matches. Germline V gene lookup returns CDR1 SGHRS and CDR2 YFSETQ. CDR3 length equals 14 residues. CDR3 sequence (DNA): TGCGCCAGCGGGCTAGCGGGATCTTTAGATACGCAGTATTTT. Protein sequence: CASGLAGSLDTQYF.